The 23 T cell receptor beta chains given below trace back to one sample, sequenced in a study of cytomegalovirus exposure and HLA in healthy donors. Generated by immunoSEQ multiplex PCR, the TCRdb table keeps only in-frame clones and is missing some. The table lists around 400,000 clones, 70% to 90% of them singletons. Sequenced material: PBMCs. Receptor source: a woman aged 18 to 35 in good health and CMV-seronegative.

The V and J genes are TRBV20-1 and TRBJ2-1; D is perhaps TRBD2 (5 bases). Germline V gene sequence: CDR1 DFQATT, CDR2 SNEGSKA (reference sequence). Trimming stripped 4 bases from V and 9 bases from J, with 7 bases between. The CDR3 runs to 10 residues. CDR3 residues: CSAKEVEQFF. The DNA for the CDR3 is TGCAGTGCTAAGGAGGTTGAGCAGTTCTTC.

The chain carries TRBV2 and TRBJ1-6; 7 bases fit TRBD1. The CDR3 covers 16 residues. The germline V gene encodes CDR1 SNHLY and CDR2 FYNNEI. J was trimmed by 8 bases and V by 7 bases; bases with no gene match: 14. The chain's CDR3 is CASTLNPGTEDSPLHF. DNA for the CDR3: TGTGCCAGCACTCTAAACCCCGGGACAGAGGATTCACCCCTCCACTTT. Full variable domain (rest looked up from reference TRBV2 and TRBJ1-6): EPEVTQTPSHQVTQMGQEVILRCVPISNHLYFYWYRQILGQKVEFLVSFYNNEISEKSEIFDDQFSVERPDGSNFTLKIRSTKLEDSAMYFCASTLNPGTEDSPLHFGNGTRLTVT.

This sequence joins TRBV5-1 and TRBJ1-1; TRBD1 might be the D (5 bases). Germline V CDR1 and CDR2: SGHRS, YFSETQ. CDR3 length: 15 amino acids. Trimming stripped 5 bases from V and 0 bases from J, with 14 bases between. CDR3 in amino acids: CASSTTTGVNTEAFF. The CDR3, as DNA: TGCGCCAGCAGTACTACTACAGGTGTGAACACTGAAGCTTTCTTT.

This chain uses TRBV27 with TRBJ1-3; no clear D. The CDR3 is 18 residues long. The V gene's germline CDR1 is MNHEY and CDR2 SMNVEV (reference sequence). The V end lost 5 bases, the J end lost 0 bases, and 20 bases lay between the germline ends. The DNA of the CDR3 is TGTGCCAGCAGTCCAATCGGTAAACAGCCCAGCTCTGGAAACACCATATATTTT. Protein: CASSPIGKQPSSGNTIYF.

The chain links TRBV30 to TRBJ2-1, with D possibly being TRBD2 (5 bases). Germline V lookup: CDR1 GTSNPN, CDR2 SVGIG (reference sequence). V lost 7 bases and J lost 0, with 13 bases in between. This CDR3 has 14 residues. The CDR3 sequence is CASTRGPSYNEQFF. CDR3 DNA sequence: TGTGCCTCCACACGGGGTCCCTCCTACAATGAGCAGTTCTTC.

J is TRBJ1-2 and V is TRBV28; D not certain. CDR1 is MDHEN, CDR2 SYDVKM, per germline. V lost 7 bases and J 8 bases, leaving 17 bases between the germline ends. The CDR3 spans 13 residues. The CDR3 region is CASTVGGTGGYTF. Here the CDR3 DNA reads TGTGCCAGCACCGTCGGCGGCACGGGAGGCTACACCTTC.

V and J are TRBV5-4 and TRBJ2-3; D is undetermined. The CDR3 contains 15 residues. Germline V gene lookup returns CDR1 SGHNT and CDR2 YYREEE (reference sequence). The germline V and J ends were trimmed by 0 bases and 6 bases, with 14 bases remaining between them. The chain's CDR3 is CASSLEGPKRDTQYF. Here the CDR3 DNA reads TGTGCCAGCAGCTTGGAAGGTCCAAAGAGGGATACGCAGTATTTT.

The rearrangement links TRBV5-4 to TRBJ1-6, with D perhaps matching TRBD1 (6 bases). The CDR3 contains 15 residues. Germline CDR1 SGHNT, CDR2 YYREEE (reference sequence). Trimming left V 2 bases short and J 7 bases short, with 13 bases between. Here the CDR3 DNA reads TGTGCCAGCAGCTTTTCATCAGGGGTCAATTCACCCCTCCACTTT. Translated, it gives CASSFSSGVNSPLHF.

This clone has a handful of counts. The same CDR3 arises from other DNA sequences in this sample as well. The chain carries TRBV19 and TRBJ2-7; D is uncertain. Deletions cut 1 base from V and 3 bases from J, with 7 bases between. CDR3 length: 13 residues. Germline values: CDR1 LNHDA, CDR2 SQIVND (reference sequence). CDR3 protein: CASSIGGGYEQYF. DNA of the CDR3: TGTGCCAGTAGTATAGGAGGCGGCTACGAGCAGTACTTC.

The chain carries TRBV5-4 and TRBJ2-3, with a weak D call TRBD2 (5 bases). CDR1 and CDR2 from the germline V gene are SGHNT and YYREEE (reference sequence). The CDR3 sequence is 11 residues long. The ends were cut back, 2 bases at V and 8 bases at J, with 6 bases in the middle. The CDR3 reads CASSFGSTQYF. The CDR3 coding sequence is TGTGCCAGCAGCTTTGGGAGTACGCAGTATTTT.

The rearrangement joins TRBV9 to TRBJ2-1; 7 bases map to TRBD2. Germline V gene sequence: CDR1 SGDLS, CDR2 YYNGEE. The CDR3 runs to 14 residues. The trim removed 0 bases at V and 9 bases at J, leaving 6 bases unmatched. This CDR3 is CASSVGLRESEQFF. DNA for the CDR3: TGTGCCAGCAGCGTAGGTTTGCGGGAGAGTGAGCAGTTCTTC.

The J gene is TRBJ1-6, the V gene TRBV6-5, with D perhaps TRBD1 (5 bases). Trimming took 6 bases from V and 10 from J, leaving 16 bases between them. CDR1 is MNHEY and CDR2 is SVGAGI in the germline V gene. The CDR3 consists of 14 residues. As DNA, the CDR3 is TGTGCCAGCAGCCCCCAGGGACTCAGCTCACCCCTCCACTTT. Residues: CASSPQGLSSPLHF.

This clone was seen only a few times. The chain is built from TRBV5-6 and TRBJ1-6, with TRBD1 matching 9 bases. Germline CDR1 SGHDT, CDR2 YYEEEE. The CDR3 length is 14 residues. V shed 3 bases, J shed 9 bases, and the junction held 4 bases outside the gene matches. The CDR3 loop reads CASSWGQGGSPLHF. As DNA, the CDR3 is TGTGCCAGCAGCTGGGGACAGGGTGGTTCACCCCTCCACTTT.

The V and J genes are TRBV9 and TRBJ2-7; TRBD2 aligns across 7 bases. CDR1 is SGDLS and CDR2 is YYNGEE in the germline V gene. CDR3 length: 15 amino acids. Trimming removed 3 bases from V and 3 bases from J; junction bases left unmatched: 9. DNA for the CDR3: TGTGCCAGCAGCGCGAGGGGAGGGAGCCTCTACGAGCAGTACTTC. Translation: CASSARGGSLYEQYF.

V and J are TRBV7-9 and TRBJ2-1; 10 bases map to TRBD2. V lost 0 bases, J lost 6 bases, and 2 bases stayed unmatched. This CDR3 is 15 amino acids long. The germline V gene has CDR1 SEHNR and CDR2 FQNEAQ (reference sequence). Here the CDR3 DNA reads TGTGCCAGCAGCTTAGCCGGACTAGCGGCCAATGAGCAGTTCTTC. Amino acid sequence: CASSLAGLAANEQFF.

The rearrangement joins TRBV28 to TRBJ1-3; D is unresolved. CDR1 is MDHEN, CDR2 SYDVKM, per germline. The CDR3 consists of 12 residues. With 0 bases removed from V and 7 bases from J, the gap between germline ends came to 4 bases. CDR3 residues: CASSLWSNTIYF. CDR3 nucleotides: TGTGCCAGCAGTTTATGGAGTAACACCATATATTTT.

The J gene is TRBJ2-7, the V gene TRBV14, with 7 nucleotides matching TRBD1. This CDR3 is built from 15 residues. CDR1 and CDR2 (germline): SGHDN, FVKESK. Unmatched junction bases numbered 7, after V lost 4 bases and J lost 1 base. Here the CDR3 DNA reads TGTGCCAGCAGCCGAGGACAGGTTCCATCCTACGAGCAGTACTTC. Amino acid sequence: CASSRGQVPSYEQYF. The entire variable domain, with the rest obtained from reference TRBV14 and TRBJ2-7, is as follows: EAGVTQFPSHSVIEKGQTVTLRCDPISGHDNLYWYRRVMGKEIKFLLHFVKESKQDESGMPNNRFLAERTGGTYSTLKVQPAELEDSGVYFCASSRGQVPSYEQYFGPGTRLTVT.

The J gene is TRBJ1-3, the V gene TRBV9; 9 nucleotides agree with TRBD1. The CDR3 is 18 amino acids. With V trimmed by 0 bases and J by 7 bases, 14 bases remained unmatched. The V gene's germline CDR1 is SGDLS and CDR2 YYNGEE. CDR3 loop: CASSVDLRDREFRNTIYF. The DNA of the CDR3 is TGTGCCAGCAGCGTAGACCTCCGGGACAGGGAGTTTAGGAACACCATATATTTT.

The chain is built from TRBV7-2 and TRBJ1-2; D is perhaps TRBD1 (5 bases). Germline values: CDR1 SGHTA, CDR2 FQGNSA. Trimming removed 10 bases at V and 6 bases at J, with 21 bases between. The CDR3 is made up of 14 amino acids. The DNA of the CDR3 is TGTGCCACCGGGAGGGGAGAATCCCCGAATGGCTACACCTTC. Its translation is CATGRGESPNGYTF. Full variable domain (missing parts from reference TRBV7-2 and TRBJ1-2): GAGVSQSPSNKVTEKGKDVELRCDPISGHTALYWYRQSLGQGLEFLIYFQGNSAPDKSGLPSDRFSAERTGGSVSTLTIQRTQQEDSAVYLCATGRGESPNGYTFGSGTRLTVV.

The CDR3 here is CASSSLSQGKVVSEGYTF. The CDR3 bases are TGTGCCAGCAGTTCTCTTTCACAGGGGAAGGTTGTTTCGGAAGGCTACACCTTC. The rearrangement links TRBV28 to TRBJ1-2; 7 bases are a match to TRBD1. CDR1 MDHEN and CDR2 SYDVKM come from the germline V gene. The CDR3 is 18 amino acids. V was pared by 4 bases and J by 8 bases, with 22 bases of the junction left unmatched.

CDR3 region: CASHFGVNTEAFF. CDR3 nucleotide sequence: TGTGCCAGTCACTTCGGGGTGAACACTGAAGCTTTCTTT. The chain combines TRBV14 with TRBJ1-1, with D unclear. The CDR3 contains 13 residues. Germline CDR1 SGHDN, CDR2 FVKESK. The V end was cut by 9 bases, the J end by 0 bases, with 11 bases between.

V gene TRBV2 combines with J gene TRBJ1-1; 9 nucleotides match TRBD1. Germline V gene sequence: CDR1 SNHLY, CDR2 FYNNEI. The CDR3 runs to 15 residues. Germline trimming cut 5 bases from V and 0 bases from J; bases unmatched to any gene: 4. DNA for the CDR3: TGTGCCAGCAGTCTTTGGACAGGGGTGAACACTGAAGCTTTCTTT. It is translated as CASSLWTGVNTEAFF. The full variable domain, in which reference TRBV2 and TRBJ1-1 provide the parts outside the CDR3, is EPEVTQTPSHQVTQMGQEVILRCVPISNHLYFYWYRQILGQKVEFLVSFYNNEISEKSEIFDDQFSVERPDGSNFTLKIRSTKLEDSAMYFCASSLWTGVNTEAFFGQGTRLTVV.

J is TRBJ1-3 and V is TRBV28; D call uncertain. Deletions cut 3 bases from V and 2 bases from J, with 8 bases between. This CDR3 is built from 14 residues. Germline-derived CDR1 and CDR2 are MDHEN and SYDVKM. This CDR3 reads CASSFWSTGNTIYF. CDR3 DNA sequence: TGTGCCAGCAGTTTTTGGTCTACTGGAAACACCATATATTTT. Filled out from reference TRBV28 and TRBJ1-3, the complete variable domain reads DVKVTQSSRYLVKRTGEKVFLECVQDMDHENMFWYRQDPGLGLRLIYFSYDVKMKEKGDIPEGYSVSREKKERFSLILESASTNQTSMYLCASSFWSTGNTIYFGEGSWLTVV.